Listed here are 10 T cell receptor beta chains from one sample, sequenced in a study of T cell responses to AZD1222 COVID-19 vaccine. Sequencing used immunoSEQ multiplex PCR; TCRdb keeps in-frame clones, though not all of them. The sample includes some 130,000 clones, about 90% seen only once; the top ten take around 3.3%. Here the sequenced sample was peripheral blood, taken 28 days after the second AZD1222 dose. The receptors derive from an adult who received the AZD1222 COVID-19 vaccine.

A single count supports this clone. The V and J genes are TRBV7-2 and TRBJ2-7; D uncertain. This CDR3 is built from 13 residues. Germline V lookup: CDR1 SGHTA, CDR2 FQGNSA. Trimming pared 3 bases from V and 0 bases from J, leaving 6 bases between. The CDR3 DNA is TGTGCCAGCAGCTTCGGCGTCTCCTACGAGCAGTACTTC. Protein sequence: CASSFGVSYEQYF.

CDR3 amino acids: CSAKQPETQYF. DNA of the CDR3: TGCAGTGCTAAACAACCGGAGACCCAGTACTTC. The rearrangement uses TRBV20-1 and TRBJ2-5; D is unresolved. Trimming removed 4 bases from V and 5 bases from J, with 8 bases in between. The germline V gene has CDR1 DFQATT and CDR2 SNEGSKA (reference sequence). This CDR3 region has 11 residues.

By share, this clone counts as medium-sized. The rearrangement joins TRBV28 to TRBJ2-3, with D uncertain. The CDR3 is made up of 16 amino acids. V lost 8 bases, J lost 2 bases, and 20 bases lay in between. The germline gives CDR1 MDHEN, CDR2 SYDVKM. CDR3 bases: TGTGCCAGCGGCCCTTTCGGCCACGATTACACAGATACGCAGTATTTT. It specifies CASGPFGHDYTDTQYF.

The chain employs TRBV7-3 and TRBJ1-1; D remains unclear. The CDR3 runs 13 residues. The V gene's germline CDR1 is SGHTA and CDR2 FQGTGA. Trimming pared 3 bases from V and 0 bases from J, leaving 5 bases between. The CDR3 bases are TGTGCCAGCAGCTTCATGGTGAACACTGAAGCTTTCTTT. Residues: CASSFMVNTEAFF.

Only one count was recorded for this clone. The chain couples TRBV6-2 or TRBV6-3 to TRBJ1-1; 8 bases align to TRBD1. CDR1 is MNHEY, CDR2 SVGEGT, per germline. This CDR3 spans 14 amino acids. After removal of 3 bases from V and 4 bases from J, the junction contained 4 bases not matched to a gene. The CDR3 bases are TGTGCCAGCAGTTATCAGGGGGCCTTCACTGAAGCTTTCTTT. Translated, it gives CASSYQGAFTEAFF.

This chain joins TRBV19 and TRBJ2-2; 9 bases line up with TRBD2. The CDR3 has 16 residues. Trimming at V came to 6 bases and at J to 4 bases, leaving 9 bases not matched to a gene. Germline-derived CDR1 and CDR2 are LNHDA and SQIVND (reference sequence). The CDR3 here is CASRRRGLAGTGELFF. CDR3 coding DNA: TGTGCCAGTAGACGTCGGGGACTAGCCGGCACCGGGGAGCTGTTTTTT. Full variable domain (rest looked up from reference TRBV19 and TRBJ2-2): DGGITQSPKYLFRKEGQNVTLSCEQNLNHDAMYWYRQDPGQGLRLIYYSQIVNDFQKGDIAEGYSVSREKKESFPLTVTSAQKNPTAFYLCASRRRGLAGTGELFFGEGSRLTVL.

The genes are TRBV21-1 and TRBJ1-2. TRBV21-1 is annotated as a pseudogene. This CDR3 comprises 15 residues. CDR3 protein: CASLSRWLDRNGYTF. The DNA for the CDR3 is TGTGCCAGCTTATCCCGCTGGCTAGATAGGAATGGCTACACCTTC.

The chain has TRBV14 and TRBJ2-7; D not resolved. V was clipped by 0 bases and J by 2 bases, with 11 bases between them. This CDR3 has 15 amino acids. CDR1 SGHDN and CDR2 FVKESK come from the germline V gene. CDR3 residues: CASSQDEALPYEQYF. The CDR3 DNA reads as TGTGCCAGCAGCCAAGATGAGGCCCTTCCCTACGAGCAGTACTTC.

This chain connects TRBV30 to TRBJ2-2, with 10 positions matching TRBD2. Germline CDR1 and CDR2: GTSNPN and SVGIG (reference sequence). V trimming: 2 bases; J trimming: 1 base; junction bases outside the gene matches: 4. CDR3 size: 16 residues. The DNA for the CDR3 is TGTGCCTGGAGTTGGCCTAGCGGGGGGAACACCGGGGAGCTGTTTTTT. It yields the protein CAWSWPSGGNTGELFF.

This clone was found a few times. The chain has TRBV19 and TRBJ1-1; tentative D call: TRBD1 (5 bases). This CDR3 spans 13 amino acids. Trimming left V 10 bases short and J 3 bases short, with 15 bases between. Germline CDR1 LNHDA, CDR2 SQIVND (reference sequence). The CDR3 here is CAIKGRDYTEAFF. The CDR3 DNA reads TGTGCCATCAAGGGGCGGGACTACACTGAAGCTTTCTTT.